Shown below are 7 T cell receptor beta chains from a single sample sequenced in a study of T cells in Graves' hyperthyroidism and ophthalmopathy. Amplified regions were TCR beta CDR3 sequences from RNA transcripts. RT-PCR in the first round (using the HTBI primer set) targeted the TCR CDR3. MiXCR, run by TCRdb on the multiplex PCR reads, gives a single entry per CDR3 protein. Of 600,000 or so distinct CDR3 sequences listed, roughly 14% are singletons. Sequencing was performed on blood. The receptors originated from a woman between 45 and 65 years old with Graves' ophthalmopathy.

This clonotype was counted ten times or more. As DNA, the CDR3 is TGTGCCAGCAGCTTGGCTCCGGGGGCGCGGAGCACTGAAGCTTTCTTT. It is translated as CASSLAPGARSTEAFF. V and J are TRBV5-8 and TRBJ1-1; possible D gene TRBD1, 6 bases. V was pared by 0 bases and J by 4 bases, with 16 bases between. From germline, CDR1 is SGHTS and CDR2 YDEGEE. The CDR3 sequence is 16 residues long. Full variable domain (outside the CDR3, taken from reference TRBV5-8 and TRBJ1-1): EAGVTQSPTHLIKTRGQQATLRCSPISGHTSVYWYQQALGLGLQFLLWYDEGEERNRGNFPPRFSGRQFPNYSSELNVNALELEDSALYLCASSLAPGARSTEAFFGQGTRLTVV.

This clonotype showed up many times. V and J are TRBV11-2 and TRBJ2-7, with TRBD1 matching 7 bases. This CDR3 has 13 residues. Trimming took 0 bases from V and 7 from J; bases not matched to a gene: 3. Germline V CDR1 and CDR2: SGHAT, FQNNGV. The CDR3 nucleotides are TGTGCCAGCAGCTTAGATCTGGGACAGGAGCAGTACTTC. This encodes CASSLDLGQEQYF.

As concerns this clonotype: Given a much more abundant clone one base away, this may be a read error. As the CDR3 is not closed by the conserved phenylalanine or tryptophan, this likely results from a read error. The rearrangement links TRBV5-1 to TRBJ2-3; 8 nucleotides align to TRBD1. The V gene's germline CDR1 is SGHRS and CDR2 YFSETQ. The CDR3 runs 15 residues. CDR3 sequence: CASSTGQVVTDTQYS. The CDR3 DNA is TGTGCCAGCAGCACGGGACAGGTTGTCACAGATACGCAGTATTCT.

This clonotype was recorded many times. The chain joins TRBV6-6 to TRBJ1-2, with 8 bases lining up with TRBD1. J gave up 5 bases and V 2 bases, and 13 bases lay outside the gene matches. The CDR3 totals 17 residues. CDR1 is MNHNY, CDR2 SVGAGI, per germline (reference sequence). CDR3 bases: TGTGCCAGCAGTTACCCCCCGACAGGGGAAGGAGGGTATGGCTACACCTTC. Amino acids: CASSYPPTGEGGYGYTF.

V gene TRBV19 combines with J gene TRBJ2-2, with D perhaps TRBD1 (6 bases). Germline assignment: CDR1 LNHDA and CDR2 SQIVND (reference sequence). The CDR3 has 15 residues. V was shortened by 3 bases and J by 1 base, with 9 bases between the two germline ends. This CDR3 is CASSIRGGNTGELFF. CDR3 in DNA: TGTGCCAGTAGTATTAGAGGGGGGAACACCGGGGAGCTGTTTTTT. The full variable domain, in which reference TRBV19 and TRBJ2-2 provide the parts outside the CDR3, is DGGITQSPKYLFRKEGQNVTLSCEQNLNHDAMYWYRQDPGQGLRLIYYSQIVNDFQKGDIAEGYSVSREKKESFPLTVTSAQKNPTAFYLCASSIRGGNTGELFFGEGSRLTVL.

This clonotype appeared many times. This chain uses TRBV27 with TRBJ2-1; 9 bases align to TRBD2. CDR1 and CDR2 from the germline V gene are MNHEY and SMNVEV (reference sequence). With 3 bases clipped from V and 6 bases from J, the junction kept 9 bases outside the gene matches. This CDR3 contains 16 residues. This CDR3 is CASSLAWAGGPNEQFF. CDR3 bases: TGTGCCAGCAGTTTGGCGTGGGCGGGAGGGCCCAATGAGCAGTTCTTC.

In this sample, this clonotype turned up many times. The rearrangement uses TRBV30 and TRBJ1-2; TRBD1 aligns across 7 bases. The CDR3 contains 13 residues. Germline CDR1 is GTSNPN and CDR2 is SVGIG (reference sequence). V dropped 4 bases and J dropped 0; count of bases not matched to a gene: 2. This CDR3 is CAWTTGANYGYTF. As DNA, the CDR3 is TGTGCCTGGACCACAGGGGCTAACTATGGCTACACCTTC.